These 27 T cell receptor beta chains were sequenced from one sample in a study of T-cell memory formation after mild COVID-19. TCRdb processed the 5' RACE reads anew with MiXCR; each CDR3 protein has one entry. The sample lists about 110,000 distinct CDR3 sequences; over 15% were seen once. The sequenced material came from PBMCs or a T cell subset sorted from them (not recorded which). Receptor source: an adult woman who had mild COVID-19 (a few samples of this study predate the infection). Cell type and time point are not known.

This clonotype was found a few times. The rearrangement uses TRBV10-2 and TRBJ2-1; 15 bases fit TRBD2. CDR3 size: 16 residues. The trim removed 2 bases at V and 6 bases at J, leaving 2 bases unmatched. Germline values: CDR1 WSHSY, CDR2 SAAADI. CDR3 DNA sequence: TGCGCCAGCAGTGAGGGGGGACTAGCGGGGGGCAATGAGCAGTTCTTC. Protein: CASSEGGLAGGNEQFF.

This chain links TRBV6-1 with TRBJ2-7; 8 bases agree with TRBD1. Germline assignment: CDR1 MNHNS and CDR2 SASEGT. The CDR3 has 15 amino acids. Unmatched junction bases numbered 8, after V lost 4 bases and J lost 3 bases. Here the CDR3 DNA reads TGTGCCAGCAGTGCGACAGGGGACGGCGGCTACGAGCAGTACTTC. Encoded protein: CASSATGDGGYEQYF.

This clonotype has just a few counts. V and J are TRBV19 and TRBJ2-5; 8 bases are shared with TRBD2. The CDR3 totals 15 residues. With V trimmed by 1 base and J by 5 bases, 6 bases remained unmatched. CDR1 and CDR2 (germline): LNHDA, SQIVND (reference sequence). The CDR3: CASSIVGGGQETQYF. The CDR3 DNA follows: TGTGCCAGTAGTATAGTTGGCGGGGGGCAGGAGACCCAGTACTTC.

This clonotype was picked up a small number of times. The chain carries TRBV7-9 and TRBJ1-2; D remains ambiguous. The germline V gene has CDR1 SEHNR and CDR2 FQNEAQ (reference sequence). V lost 2 bases and J 2 bases, leaving 9 bases between the germline ends. This CDR3 comprises 14 residues. This CDR3 is CASSLRDFNYGYTF. For the CDR3, the DNA is TGTGCCAGCAGCTTAAGAGACTTCAACTATGGCTACACCTTC.

This clonotype occurred a few times. CDR3 residues: CASSLAGSSLKDTGELFF. CDR3 bases: TGCGCCAGCAGCTTGGCAGGGTCTAGCTTGAAGGACACCGGGGAGCTGTTTTTT. This chain links TRBV5-1 with TRBJ2-2; D may match TRBD1 or TRBD2 (5 bases each). V lost 0 bases, J lost 3 bases, and 18 bases lay in between. This CDR3 has 18 residues. Germline values: CDR1 SGHRS, CDR2 YFSETQ.

The chain employs TRBV7-3 and TRBJ2-1; no clear D gene. The V gene's germline CDR1 is SGHTA and CDR2 FQGTGA. The CDR3 runs to 13 residues. Trimming shortened V by 8 bases and J by 2 bases, and 10 bases separated the two germline ends. CDR3 nucleotide sequence: TGTGCCAGCGCGCGGTCTCCCTACAATGAGCAGTTCTTC. Amino acid sequence: CASARSPYNEQFF.

The J gene is TRBJ2-7, the V gene TRBV18; TRBD1 matches 7 bases. The CDR3 is made up of 14 amino acids. V was pared by 5 bases and J by 2 bases, with 6 bases of the junction left unmatched. Germline CDR1 is KGHSH and CDR2 is LQKENI. CDR3: CASSTGTATYEQYF. The CDR3 coding sequence is TGTGCCAGCTCAACCGGGACAGCCACCTACGAGCAGTACTTC.

There are a few counts of this clonotype. The rearrangement links TRBV27 to TRBJ1-4; tentative D call: TRBD1 (5 bases). This CDR3 region has 15 residues. Germline V gene sequence: CDR1 MNHEY, CDR2 SMNVEV (reference sequence). Trimming took off 2 bases at V and 6 bases at J, with 13 bases between the two ends. The CDR3 DNA follows: TGTGCCAGCAGTTTAAATCCAGGGTGGGATGAAAAACTGTTTTTT. This translates into CASSLNPGWDEKLFF.

In this sample, this clonotype turned up a few times. The chain recombines TRBV7-3 with TRBJ2-1, with 13 bases aligning to TRBD2. Trimming at V came to 5 bases and at J to 7 bases, leaving 5 bases not matched to a gene. Germline CDR1 is SGHTA and CDR2 is FQGTGA. The length of the CDR3 is 15 residues. The CDR3 region is CASSKLAGGLNEQFF. The CDR3 coding sequence is TGTGCCAGCAGCAAACTAGCGGGGGGGCTTAATGAGCAGTTCTTC.

The chain couples TRBV6-5 to TRBJ1-2; TRBD1 aligns across 8 bases. CDR3 length equals 20 residues. The V gene end was trimmed by 0 bases and the J gene end by 0 bases; junction bases not matched to a gene: 15. Germline CDR1 reads MNHEY; CDR2 reads SVGAGI. CDR3 sequence: CASSYSTDMTGAIANYGYTF. CDR3 sequence (DNA): TGTGCCAGCAGTTACTCGACCGACATGACAGGGGCCATAGCTAACTATGGCTACACCTTC.

This clonotype has just a few counts. The chain employs TRBV5-6 and TRBJ2-3; 8 positions agree with TRBD2. Trimming removed 0 bases from V and 4 bases from J; junction bases left unmatched: 4. The CDR3 spans 15 residues. Germline-derived CDR1 and CDR2 are SGHDT and YYEEEE. CDR3: CASSLASGGPDTQYF. The CDR3, as DNA: TGTGCCAGCAGCTTGGCGTCGGGAGGGCCAGATACGCAGTATTTT. Full variable domain (missing parts from reference TRBV5-6 and TRBJ2-3): DAGVTQSPTHLIKTRGQQVTLRCSPKSGHDTVSWYQQALGQGPQFIFQYYEEEERQRGNFPDRFSGHQFPNYSSELNVNALLLGDSALYLCASSLASGGPDTQYFGPGTRLTVL.

In this sample, this clonotype turned up a few times. The chain employs TRBV20-1 and TRBJ2-5; D unclear. V shed 5 bases and J shed 5 bases, with 9 bases lying between them. This CDR3 spans 11 amino acids. CDR1 is DFQATT and CDR2 is SNEGSKA in the germline V gene (reference sequence). The CDR3 DNA reads TGCAGTGCTCGATATGGGGAGACCCAGTACTTC. Translating gives CSARYGETQYF.

The chain uses TRBV5-6 and TRBJ2-7; the D call may be TRBD1 or TRBD2 (5 bases each). V dropped 0 bases and J dropped 3 bases, with 10 bases sitting between them. The V gene's germline CDR1 is SGHDT and CDR2 YYEEEE. The CDR3 contains 14 residues. The CDR3 coding sequence is TGTGCCAGCAGCTTGGGCTGGGGGAACTACGAGCAGTACTTC. It translates to CASSLGWGNYEQYF. The full variable domain, in which reference TRBV5-6 and TRBJ2-7 provide the parts outside the CDR3, is DAGVTQSPTHLIKTRGQQVTLRCSPKSGHDTVSWYQQALGQGPQFIFQYYEEEERQRGNFPDRFSGHQFPNYSSELNVNALLLGDSALYLCASSLGWGNYEQYFGPGTRLTVT.

This rearrangement joins TRBV7-3 to TRBJ2-2, with TRBD1 identical over 7 bases. This CDR3 spans 18 amino acids. Germline V CDR1 and CDR2: SGHTA, FQGTGA. The trim removed 2 bases at V and 4 bases at J, leaving 13 bases unmatched. CDR3 sequence: CASSLLTRQGVRTGELFF. The CDR3, as DNA: TGTGCCAGCAGCTTATTAACTAGACAGGGCGTCCGCACCGGGGAGCTGTTTTTT.

There are a few counts of this clonotype. The chain joins TRBV29-1 to TRBJ2-1; 9 bases line up with TRBD1. CDR1 and CDR2 (germline): SQVTM, ANQGSEA. Trimming at V came to 3 bases and at J to 8 bases, leaving 8 bases not matched to a gene. This CDR3 region has 14 residues. In DNA form, the CDR3 reads TGCAGCGTTGACGGACAGGGGATGAGCGATGAGCAGTTCTTC. This encodes CSVDGQGMSDEQFF.

This clonotype was found a few times. The chain couples TRBV12-3 or TRBV12-4 to TRBJ1-1, with 9 bases identical to TRBD1. The CDR3 sequence is 14 residues long. V lost 6 bases and J lost 6; bases outside the gene matches: 8. The CDR3 nucleotides read TGTGCCAGCAGCCAGTACAGGGGGCGGCCTGAAGCTTTCTTT. This gives the protein CASSQYRGRPEAFF.

This clonotype was counted a few times. J is TRBJ1-2 and V is TRBV7-9; 7 positions match TRBD1. V lost 2 bases and J lost 8; bases outside the gene matches: 11. This CDR3 has 15 amino acids. The germline CDR1 and CDR2 sequences are SEHNR and FQNEAQ (reference sequence). As DNA, the CDR3 is TGTGCCAGCAGCTTATCTCCCAGGGGGGGCCGCGGCTACACCTTC. Translated, it gives CASSLSPRGGRGYTF. Full variable domain (outside the CDR3, taken from reference TRBV7-9 and TRBJ1-2): DTGVSQNPRHKITKRGQNVTFRCDPISEHNRLYWYRQTLGQGPEFLTYFQNEAQLEKSRLLSDRFSAERPKGSFSTLEIQRTEQGDSAMYLCASSLSPRGGRGYTFGSGTRLTVV.

The chain recombines TRBV5-5 with TRBJ1-1, with TRBD1 as a possible D gene (6 bases). Germline values: CDR1 SGHKS, CDR2 YYEKEE (reference sequence). The CDR3 runs 13 residues. Trimming cost V 0 bases and J 5 bases, with 8 bases left between them. The DNA of the CDR3 is TGTGCCAGCAGCTTGGCAGGGGCGACTGAAGCTTTCTTT. Protein product: CASSLAGATEAFF.

This clonotype was observed a few times. The chain is built from TRBV7-2 and TRBJ2-7; 8 nucleotides agree with TRBD2. The CDR3 length is 14 residues. J gave up 4 bases and V 4 bases, and 6 bases lay outside the gene matches. Per germline, CDR1 SGHTA and CDR2 FQGNSA. CDR3 region: CASSSYGGAYEQYF. As DNA, the CDR3 is TGTGCCAGCAGCTCATACGGGGGGGCTTACGAGCAGTACTTC.

The chain has TRBV2 and TRBJ1-1; maybe TRBD1 (5 bases). With 5 bases removed from V and 1 base from J, the gap between germline ends came to 11 bases. CDR1 is SNHLY and CDR2 is FYNNEI in the germline V gene. There are 14 residues in the CDR3. The CDR3 spells CASSSDSSNTEAFF. The DNA for the CDR3 is TGTGCCAGCAGTTCCGACAGTTCGAACACTGAAGCTTTCTTT.

The chain joins TRBV7-9 to TRBJ2-1; 7 positions agree with TRBD1. The length of the CDR3 is 16 residues. Germline lookup yields CDR1 SEHNR and CDR2 FQNEAQ (reference sequence). V dropped 1 base and J dropped 6; count of bases not matched to a gene: 9. In DNA, the CDR3 is TGTGCCAGCAGCTTAGGGGACAGAGTGGGTCGCAATGAGCAGTTCTTC. This codes for CASSLGDRVGRNEQFF.

The V gene is TRBV7-6, the J gene TRBJ1-5; no definite D call. Germline CDR1 reads SGHVS; CDR2 reads FNYEAQ. The length of the CDR3 is 13 residues. Trimming shortened V by 4 bases and J by 6 bases, and 10 bases separated the two germline ends. CDR3 in amino acids: CASSSLDGQPQHF. CDR3 DNA sequence: TGTGCCAGCAGCTCTCTTGATGGTCAGCCCCAGCATTTT.

This clonotype has only a few counts. The gene calls are TRBV2 and TRBJ2-7, with D possibly matching TRBD2 (5 bases). Germline-derived CDR1 and CDR2 are SNHLY and FYNNEI. The CDR3 length is 11 residues. Trimming left V 11 bases short and J 4 bases short, with 12 bases between. The CDR3 region has the DNA TGTGCCCGCGGAGGCACGTACGAGCAGTACTTC. Translating gives CARGGTYEQYF.

This clonotype was observed a handful of times. This chain links TRBV29-1 with TRBJ2-7; TRBD1 aligns across 8 bases. After removal of 7 bases from V and 4 bases from J, the junction contained 6 bases not matched to a gene. The CDR3 runs 12 residues. Germline CDR1 is SQVTM and CDR2 is ANQGSEA. In DNA form, the CDR3 reads TGCAGCGCGTTCGACAGGGGTTACGAGCAGTACTTC. Translating gives CSAFDRGYEQYF.

The V gene is TRBV12-5, the J gene TRBJ2-5; 10 nucleotides line up with TRBD2. CDR3 size: 17 residues. From germline, CDR1 is LGHNT and CDR2 FRNRAP. J gave up 3 bases and V 0 bases, and 7 bases lay outside the gene matches. The CDR3: CASGLVNLAGVEETQYF. The CDR3 coding sequence is TGTGCTAGTGGTTTGGTTAACCTAGCGGGAGTCGAAGAGACCCAGTACTTC.

This chain joins TRBV7-9 and TRBJ2-7, with TRBD1 matching over 8 bases. J was trimmed by 3 bases and V by 8 bases; bases with no gene match: 0. The CDR3 is 11 residues long. CDR1 is SEHNR and CDR2 is FQNEAQ in the germline V gene (reference sequence). CDR3: CASGQGYEQYF. The CDR3, as DNA: TGTGCCAGCGGACAGGGCTACGAGCAGTACTTC.

This clonotype was picked up a small number of times. This sequence joins TRBV7-9 and TRBJ2-2, with 9 bases lining up with TRBD1. With 5 bases clipped from V and 6 bases from J, the junction kept 13 bases outside the gene matches. Germline V gene data show CDR1 as SEHNR and CDR2 as FQNEAQ (reference sequence). The CDR3 extends over 17 amino acids. Here the CDR3 DNA reads TGTGCCAGCAGCCGAAGCCCGGGACAGGGACTCCCCGGGGAGCTGTTTTTT. Translation: CASSRSPGQGLPGELFF.